Sequencing of this TCR beta chain was carried out in a study of cytomegalovirus exposure and HLA in healthy donors. Study information: In an early release, HLA-typed donors contributed 75 million to 85 million unique TCR sequences. Points from the study as a whole: A later analysis linked 15,000 to 20,000 TCR beta sequences to HLA alleles at 0.05 false discovery rate.

This clone was recorded a few times. Its antigen remains unknown. Regarding donors, all were healthy bone marrow donors. V lost 0 bases to trimming and J lost 5 bases; unmatched junction nucleotides: 2. CDR3 length equals 14 residues. Germline V gene lookup returns CDR1 MNHEY and CDR2 SVGAGI. Amplification used 60 Vbeta primers and 13 Jbeta primers. Sequencing used immunoSEQ multiplex PCR; TCRdb keeps in-frame clones, though not all of them. The data contain roughly 200,000 clones, around 83% of them singletons. The rearrangement joins TRBV6-5 to TRBJ2-7, with TRBD2 identical over 9 bases. The receptor was derived from a woman younger than 35 in good health and CMV-seronegative. The specimen sequenced was PBMCs. The CDR3 is CASSYSAGGDEQYV. In DNA form, the CDR3 reads TGTGCCAGCAGTTACTCCGCGGGAGGGGACGAGCAGTACGTC.